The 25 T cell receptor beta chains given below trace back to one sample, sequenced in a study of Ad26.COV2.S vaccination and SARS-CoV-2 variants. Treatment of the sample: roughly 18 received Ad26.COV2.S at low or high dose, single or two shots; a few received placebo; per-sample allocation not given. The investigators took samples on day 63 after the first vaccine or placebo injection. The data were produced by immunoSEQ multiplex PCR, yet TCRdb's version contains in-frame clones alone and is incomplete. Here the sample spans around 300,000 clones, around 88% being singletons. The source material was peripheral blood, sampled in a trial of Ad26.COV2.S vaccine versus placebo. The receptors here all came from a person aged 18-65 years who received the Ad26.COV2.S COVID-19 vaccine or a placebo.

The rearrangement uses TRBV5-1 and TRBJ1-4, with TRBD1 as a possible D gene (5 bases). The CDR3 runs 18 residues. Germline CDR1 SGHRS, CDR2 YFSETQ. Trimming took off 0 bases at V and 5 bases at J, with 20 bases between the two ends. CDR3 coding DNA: TGCGCCAGCAGCTTGGAAGGGGCCAAGTCCACGGCAAATGAAAAACTGTTTTTT. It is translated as CASSLEGAKSTANEKLFF.

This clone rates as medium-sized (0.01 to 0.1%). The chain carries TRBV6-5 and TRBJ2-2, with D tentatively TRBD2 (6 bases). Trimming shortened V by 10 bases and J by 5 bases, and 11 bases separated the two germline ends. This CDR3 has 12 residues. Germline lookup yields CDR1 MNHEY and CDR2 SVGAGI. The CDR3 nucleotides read TGTGCCACATTTAGCGGAACCGGGGAGCTGTTTTTT. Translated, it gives CATFSGTGELFF.

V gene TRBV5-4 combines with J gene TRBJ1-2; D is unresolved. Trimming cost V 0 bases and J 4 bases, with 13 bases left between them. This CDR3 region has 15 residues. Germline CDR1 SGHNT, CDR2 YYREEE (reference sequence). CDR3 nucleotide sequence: TGTGCCAGCAGCTTGGCCGGGCAGGAGGTCTATGGCTACACCTTC. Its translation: CASSLAGQEVYGYTF.

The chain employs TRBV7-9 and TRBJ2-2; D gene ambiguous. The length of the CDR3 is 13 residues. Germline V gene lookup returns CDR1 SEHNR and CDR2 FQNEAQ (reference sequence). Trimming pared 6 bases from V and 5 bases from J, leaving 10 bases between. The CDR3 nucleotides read TGTGCCAGCAGTCTTAGTGTTACCGGGGAGCTGTTTTTT. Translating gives CASSLSVTGELFF.

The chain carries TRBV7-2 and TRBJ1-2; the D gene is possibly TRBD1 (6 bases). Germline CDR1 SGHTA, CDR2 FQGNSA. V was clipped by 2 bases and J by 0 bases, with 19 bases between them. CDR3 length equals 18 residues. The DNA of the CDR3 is TGTGCCAGCAGCTTAAGAGTATGGGGGCAGGGTACTAACTATGGCTACACCTTC. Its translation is CASSLRVWGQGTNYGYTF.

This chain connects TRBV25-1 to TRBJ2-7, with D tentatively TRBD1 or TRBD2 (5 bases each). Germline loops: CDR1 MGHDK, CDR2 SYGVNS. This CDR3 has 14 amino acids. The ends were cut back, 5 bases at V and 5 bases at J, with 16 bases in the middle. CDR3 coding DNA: TGTGCCAGCAGTCACGGGACCCCTGTACACGAGCAGTACTTC. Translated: CASSHGTPVHEQYF.

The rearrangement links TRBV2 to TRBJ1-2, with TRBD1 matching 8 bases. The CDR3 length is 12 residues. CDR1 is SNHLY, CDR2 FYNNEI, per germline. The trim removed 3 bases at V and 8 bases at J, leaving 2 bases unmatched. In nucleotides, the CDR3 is TGTGCCAGCAGTGACAGGGGGCGCGGCTACACCTTC. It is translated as CASSDRGRGYTF. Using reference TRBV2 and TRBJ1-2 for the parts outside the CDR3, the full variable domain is EPEVTQTPSHQVTQMGQEVILRCVPISNHLYFYWYRQILGQKVEFLVSFYNNEISEKSEIFDDQFSVERPDGSNFTLKIRSTKLEDSAMYFCASSDRGRGYTFGSGTRLTVV.

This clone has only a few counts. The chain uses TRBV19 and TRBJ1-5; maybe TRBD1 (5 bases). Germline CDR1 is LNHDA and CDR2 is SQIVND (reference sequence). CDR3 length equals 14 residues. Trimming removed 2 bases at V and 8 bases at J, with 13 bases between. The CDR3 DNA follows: TGTGCCAGTAGTATACGCTCTCGGGGGGAGCCCCAGCATTTT. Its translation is CASSIRSRGEPQHF.

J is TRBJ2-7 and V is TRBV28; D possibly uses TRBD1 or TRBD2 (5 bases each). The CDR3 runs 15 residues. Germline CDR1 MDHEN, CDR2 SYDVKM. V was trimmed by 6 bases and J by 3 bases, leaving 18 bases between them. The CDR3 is CASSHMAQDFYEQYF. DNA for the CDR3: TGTGCCAGCAGCCATATGGCACAGGACTTCTACGAGCAGTACTTC.

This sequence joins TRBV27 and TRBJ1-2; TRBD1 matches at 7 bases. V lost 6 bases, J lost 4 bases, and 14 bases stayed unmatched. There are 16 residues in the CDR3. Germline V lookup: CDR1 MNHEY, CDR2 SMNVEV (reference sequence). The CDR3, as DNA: TGTGCCAGCAGGCAAAAGGACAGGCTCGGCTCCTATGGCTACACCTTC. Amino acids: CASRQKDRLGSYGYTF.

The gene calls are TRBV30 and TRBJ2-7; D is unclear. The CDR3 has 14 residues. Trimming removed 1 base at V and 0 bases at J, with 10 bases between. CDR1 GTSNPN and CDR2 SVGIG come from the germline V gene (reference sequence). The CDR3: CAWSGDFSSYEQYF. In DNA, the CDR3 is TGTGCCTGGAGTGGGGATTTTTCCTCCTACGAGCAGTACTTC.

CDR3 coding DNA: TGTGCCAGTAGTACGACAGGGTTCAACACTGAAGCTTTCTTT. Protein product: CASSTTGFNTEAFF. The gene calls are TRBV19 and TRBJ1-1; 7 nucleotides match TRBD1. Germline-derived CDR1 and CDR2 are LNHDA and SQIVND (reference sequence). The CDR3 loop spans 14 amino acids. The V segment lost 4 bases and the J segment 2 bases; nucleotides outside the gene matches: 4.

The CDR3 bases are TGTGCCAGCAGTCGGACAGGGTTAAACACCGGGGAGCTGTTTTTT. Protein sequence: CASSRTGLNTGELFF. This rearrangement joins TRBV6-5 to TRBJ2-2, with 8 bases fitting TRBD1. Germline trimming cut 5 bases from V and 2 bases from J; bases unmatched to any gene: 4. Germline CDR1 is MNHEY and CDR2 is SVGAGI. The CDR3 covers 15 residues.

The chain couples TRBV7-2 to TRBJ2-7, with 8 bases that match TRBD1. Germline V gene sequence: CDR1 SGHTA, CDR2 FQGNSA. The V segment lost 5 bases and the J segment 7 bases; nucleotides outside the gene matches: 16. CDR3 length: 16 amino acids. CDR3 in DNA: TGTGCCAGCAGCCCATTAGGGGCTCCCGGACAGGGAGAGCAGTACTTC. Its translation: CASSPLGAPGQGEQYF.

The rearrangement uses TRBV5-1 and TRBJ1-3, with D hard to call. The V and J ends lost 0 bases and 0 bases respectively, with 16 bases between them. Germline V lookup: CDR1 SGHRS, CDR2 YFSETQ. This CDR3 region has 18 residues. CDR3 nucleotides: TGCGCCAGCAGCTTGGGGAGGGCGGCTGGTGTCTCTGGAAACACCATATATTTT. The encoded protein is CASSLGRAAGVSGNTIYF.

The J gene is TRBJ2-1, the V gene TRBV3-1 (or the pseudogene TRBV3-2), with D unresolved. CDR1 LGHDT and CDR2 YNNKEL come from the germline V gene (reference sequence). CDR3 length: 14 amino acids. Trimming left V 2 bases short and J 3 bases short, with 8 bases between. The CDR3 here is CASSQHGRYNEQFF. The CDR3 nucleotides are TGTGCCAGCAGCCAACATGGCCGCTACAATGAGCAGTTCTTC.

CDR3 sequence (DNA): TGTGCCAGCAGTCCGCCGACAGGGTGGTTTTCACCCCTCCACTTT. Translating gives CASSPPTGWFSPLHF. V gene TRBV6-2 or TRBV6-3 combines with J gene TRBJ1-6, with 7 bases matching TRBD1. This CDR3 region has 15 residues. V shed 5 bases and J 9 bases; nucleotides not matched to a gene: 10. The germline gives CDR1 MNHEY, CDR2 SVGEGT.

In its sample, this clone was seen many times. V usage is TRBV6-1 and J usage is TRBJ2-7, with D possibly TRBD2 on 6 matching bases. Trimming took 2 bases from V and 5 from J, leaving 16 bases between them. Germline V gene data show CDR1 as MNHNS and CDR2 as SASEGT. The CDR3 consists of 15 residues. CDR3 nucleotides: TGTGCCAGCAGTGAATCCCAGGCGGGGTCGAACGAGCAGTACTTC. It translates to CASSESQAGSNEQYF.

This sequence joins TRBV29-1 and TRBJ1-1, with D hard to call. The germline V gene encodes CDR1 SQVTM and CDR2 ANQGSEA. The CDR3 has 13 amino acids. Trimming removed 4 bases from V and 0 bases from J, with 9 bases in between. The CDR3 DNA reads TGCAGCGTTGTACAGTGGATGAACACTGAAGCTTTCTTT. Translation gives CSVVQWMNTEAFF.

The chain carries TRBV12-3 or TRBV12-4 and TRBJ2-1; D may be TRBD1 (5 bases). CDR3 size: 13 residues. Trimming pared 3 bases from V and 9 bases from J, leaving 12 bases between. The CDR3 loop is CASSFAGYGEQFF. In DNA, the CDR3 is TGTGCCAGCAGTTTTGCAGGGTATGGTGAGCAGTTCTTC.

CDR3 loop: CASSKVPPTGTNYGYTF. The CDR3, as DNA: TGTGCCAGCAGCAAGGTTCCCCCGACAGGGACTAACTATGGCTACACCTTC. This chain links TRBV13 with TRBJ1-2, with 7 bases fitting TRBD1. V shed 5 bases, J shed 0 bases, and the junction held 12 bases outside the gene matches. CDR3 size: 17 residues. In germline, CDR1 is PRHDT, CDR2 FYEKMQ (reference sequence).

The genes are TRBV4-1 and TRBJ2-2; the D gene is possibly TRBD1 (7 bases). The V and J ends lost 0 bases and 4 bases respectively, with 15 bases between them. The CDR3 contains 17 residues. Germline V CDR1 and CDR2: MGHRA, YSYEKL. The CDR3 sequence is CASSQDINRGLTGELFF. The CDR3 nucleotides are TGCGCCAGCAGCCAAGATATTAACAGGGGACTCACCGGGGAGCTGTTTTTT.

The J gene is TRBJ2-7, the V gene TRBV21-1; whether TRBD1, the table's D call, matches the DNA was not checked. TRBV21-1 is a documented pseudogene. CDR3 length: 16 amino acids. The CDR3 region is CASSKVASTGVYEQYF. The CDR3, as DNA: TGTGCCAGCAGCAAGGTGGCCAGTACAGGGGTTTACGAGCAGTACTTC.

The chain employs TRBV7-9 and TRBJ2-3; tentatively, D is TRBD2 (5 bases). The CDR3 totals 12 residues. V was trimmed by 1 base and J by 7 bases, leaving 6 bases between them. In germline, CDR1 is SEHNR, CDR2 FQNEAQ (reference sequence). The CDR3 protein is CASSLEDYTQYF. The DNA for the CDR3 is TGTGCCAGCAGCTTAGAGGACTATACGCAGTATTTT.

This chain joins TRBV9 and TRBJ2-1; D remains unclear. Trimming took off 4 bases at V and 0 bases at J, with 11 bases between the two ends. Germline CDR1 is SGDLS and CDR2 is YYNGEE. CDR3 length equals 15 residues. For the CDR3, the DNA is TGTGCCAGCAGCAAGACAATTACCTCCTACAATGAGCAGTTCTTC. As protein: CASSKTITSYNEQFF.